This is a list of T cell receptor beta chains from one sample in a study of cytomegalovirus exposure and HLA in healthy donors. Produced via immunoSEQ multiplex PCR; TCRdb's table is partial and in-frame only. Of more than 140,000 clones listed, roughly 91% were seen once; the top ten hold 2.5% to 4%. Sequenced: PBMCs. The receptors were gathered from a woman in her late teens or twenties in good health and CMV-seropositive. The CDR3 runs from the conserved cysteine through the conserved F or W. Each record gives: J gene, D gene, V gene, CDR3 protein, CDR3 DNA. The D gene is left open where the match is weak.

j_call: TRBJ1-5; d_call: .; v_call: TRBV12-5; cdr3_aa: CASGLVLGRGSNQPQHF; cdr3_nt: TGTGCTAGTGGTTTGGTACTGGGTCGCGGGAGCAATCAGCCCCAGCATTTT
j_call: TRBJ2-7; d_call: .; v_call: TRBV4-1; cdr3_aa: CASSQVHGTYEQYF; cdr3_nt: TGCGCCAGCAGCCAAGTCCACGGGACCTACGAGCAGTACTTC
j_call: TRBJ2-1; d_call: TRBD2; v_call: TRBV27; cdr3_aa: CASSDIGTSGSNEQFF; cdr3_nt: TGTGCCAGCAGTGATATAGGGACTAGCGGGAGCAATGAGCAGTTCTTC
j_call: TRBJ1-2; d_call: TRBD1; v_call: TRBV29-1; cdr3_aa: CSAGPGQKGYTF; cdr3_nt: TGCAGCGCCGGACCGGGACAGAAAGGCTACACCTTC
j_call: TRBJ2-7; d_call: TRBD1; v_call: TRBV7-3; cdr3_aa: CASSLSCTGQGPDEQYF; cdr3_nt: TGTGCCAGCAGCCTTTCGTGTACGGGACAGGGGCCGGACGAGCAGTACTTC
j_call: TRBJ1-4; d_call: TRBD1; v_call: TRBV7-6; cdr3_aa: CASSLSGGLLGEKLFF; cdr3_nt: TGTGCCAGCAGCTTATCAGGGGGTCTATTAGGGGAAAAACTGTTTTTT
j_call: TRBJ1-2; d_call: .; v_call: TRBV30; cdr3_aa: CAWEMVRGGRGYTF; cdr3_nt: TGTGCCTGGGAAATGGTCCGGGGGGGGCGAGGCTACACCTTC
j_call: TRBJ1-2; d_call: .; v_call: TRBV19; cdr3_aa: CASSIVWSGINYGYTF; cdr3_nt: TGTGCCAGTAGTATAGTGTGGTCAGGGATTAACTATGGCTACACCTTC
j_call: TRBJ1-2; d_call: TRBD1; v_call: TRBV19; cdr3_aa: CASSTPGQVYGYTF; cdr3_nt: TGTGCCAGTAGTACGCCCGGACAGGTCTATGGCTACACCTTC
j_call: TRBJ2-3; d_call: .; v_call: TRBV27; cdr3_aa: CASRPDITDTQYF; cdr3_nt: TGTGCCAGCAGACCGGACATCACAGATACGCAGTATTTT
j_call: TRBJ2-1; d_call: TRBD2; v_call: TRBV27; cdr3_aa: CASSRLGGGNEQFF; cdr3_nt: TGTGCCAGCAGTCGCCTGGGGGGGGGCAATGAGCAGTTCTTC
j_call: TRBJ2-5; d_call: .; v_call: TRBV4-2; cdr3_aa: CASSQTPPNQETQYF; cdr3_nt: TGTGCCAGCAGCCAAACGCCACCTAACCAAGAGACCCAGTACTTC
j_call: TRBJ2-2; d_call: .; v_call: TRBV27; cdr3_aa: CASSPTSNTGELFF; cdr3_nt: TGTGCCAGCAGTCCAACTTCGAACACCGGGGAGCTGTTTTTT
j_call: TRBJ2-5; d_call: TRBD1; v_call: TRBV12-5; cdr3_aa: CASGLGQGAYQETQYF; cdr3_nt: TGTGCTAGTGGTCTCGGACAGGGGGCGTACCAAGAGACCCAGTACTTC
j_call: TRBJ1-4; d_call: .; v_call: TRBV5-1; cdr3_aa: CASSLAGGQGEKLFF; cdr3_nt: TGCGCCAGCAGCTTGGCCGGGGGGCAGGGTGAAAAACTGTTTTTT
j_call: TRBJ2-7; d_call: TRBD2; v_call: TRBV19; cdr3_aa: CASSTLIAGDYEQYF; cdr3_nt: TGTGCCAGTAGTACCTTAATAGCGGGAGACTACGAGCAGTACTTC
j_call: TRBJ2-1; d_call: .; v_call: TRBV7-9; cdr3_aa: CASSLLPPLGTNTYNEQFF; cdr3_nt: TGTGCCAGCAGCTTACTTCCTCCACTTGGGACAAATACCTACAATGAGCAGTTCTTC